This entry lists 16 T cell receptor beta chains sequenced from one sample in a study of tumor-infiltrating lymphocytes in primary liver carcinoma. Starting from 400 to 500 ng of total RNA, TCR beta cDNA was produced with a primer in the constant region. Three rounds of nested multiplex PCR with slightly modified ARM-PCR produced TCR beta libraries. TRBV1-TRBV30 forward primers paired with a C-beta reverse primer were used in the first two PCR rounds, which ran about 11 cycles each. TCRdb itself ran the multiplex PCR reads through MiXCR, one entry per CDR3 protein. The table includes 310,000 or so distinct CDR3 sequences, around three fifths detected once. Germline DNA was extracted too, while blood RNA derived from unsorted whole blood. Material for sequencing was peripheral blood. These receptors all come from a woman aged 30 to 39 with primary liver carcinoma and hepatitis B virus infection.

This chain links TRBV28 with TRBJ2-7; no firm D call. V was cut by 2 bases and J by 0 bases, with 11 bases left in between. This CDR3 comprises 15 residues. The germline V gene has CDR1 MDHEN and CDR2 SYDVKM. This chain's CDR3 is CASSLGWPSSYEQYF. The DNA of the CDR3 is TGTGCCAGCAGTTTAGGGTGGCCTAGCTCCTACGAGCAGTACTTC. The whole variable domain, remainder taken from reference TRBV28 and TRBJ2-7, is DVKVTQSSRYLVKRTGEKVFLECVQDMDHENMFWYRQDPGLGLRLIYFSYDVKMKEKGDIPEGYSVSREKKERFSLILESASTNQTSMYLCASSLGWPSSYEQYFGPGTRLTVT.

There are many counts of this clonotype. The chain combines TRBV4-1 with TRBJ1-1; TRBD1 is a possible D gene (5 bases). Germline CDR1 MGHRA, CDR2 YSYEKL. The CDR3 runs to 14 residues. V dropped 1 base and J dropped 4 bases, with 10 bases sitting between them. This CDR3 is CASSQVWGVTEAFF. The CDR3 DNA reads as TGCGCCAGCAGCCAAGTCTGGGGGGTCACTGAAGCTTTCTTT.

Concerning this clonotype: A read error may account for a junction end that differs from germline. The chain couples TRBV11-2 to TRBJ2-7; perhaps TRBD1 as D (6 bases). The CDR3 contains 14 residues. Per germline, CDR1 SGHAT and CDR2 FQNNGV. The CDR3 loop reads CASSGGSGAYGQYF. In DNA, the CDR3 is TGTGCCAGCAGTGGGGGCAGTGGAGCCTACGGGCAGTACTTC.

CDR3 nucleotides: TGTGCCAGCAGTTCGCTAGATACGCAGTATTTT. Its translation: CASSSLDTQYF. The chain uses TRBV28 and TRBJ2-3; no clear D gene. The CDR3 spans 11 residues. Germline CDR1 is MDHEN and CDR2 is SYDVKM. Deletions cut 4 bases from V and 5 bases from J, with 4 bases between.

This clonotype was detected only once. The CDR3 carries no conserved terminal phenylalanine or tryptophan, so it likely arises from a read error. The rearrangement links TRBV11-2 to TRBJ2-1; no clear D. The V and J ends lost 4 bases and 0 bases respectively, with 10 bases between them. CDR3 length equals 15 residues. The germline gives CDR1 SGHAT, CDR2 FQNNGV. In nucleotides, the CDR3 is TGTGCCAGCAGCTCGACTGGCGGCTCCTACAATGAGCAGTTCTTA. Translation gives CASSSTGGSYNEQFL.

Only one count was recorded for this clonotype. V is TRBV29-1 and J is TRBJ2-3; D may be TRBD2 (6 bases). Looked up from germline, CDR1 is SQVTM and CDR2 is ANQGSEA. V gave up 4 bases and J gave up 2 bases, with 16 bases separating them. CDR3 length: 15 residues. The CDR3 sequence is CSVGLARLNTDTQYF. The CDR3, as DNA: TGCAGCGTTGGGCTAGCGAGATTGAACACAGATACGCAGTATTTT.

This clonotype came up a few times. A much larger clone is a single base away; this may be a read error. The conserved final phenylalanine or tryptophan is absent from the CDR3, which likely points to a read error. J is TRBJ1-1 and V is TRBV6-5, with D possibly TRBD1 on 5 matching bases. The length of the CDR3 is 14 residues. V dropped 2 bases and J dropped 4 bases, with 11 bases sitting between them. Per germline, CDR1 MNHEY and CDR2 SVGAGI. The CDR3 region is CASSYLTRGTEAFL. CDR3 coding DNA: TGTGCCAGCAGTTACCTTACGAGGGGCACTGAAGCTTTCCTT.

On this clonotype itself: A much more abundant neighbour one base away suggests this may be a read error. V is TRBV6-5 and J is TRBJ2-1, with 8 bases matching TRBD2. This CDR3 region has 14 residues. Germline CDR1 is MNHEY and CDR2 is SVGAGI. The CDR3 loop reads CVSSYSGRRDEQFF. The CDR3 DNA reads TGTGTCAGCAGTTACAGCGGGAGACGGGATGAGCAGTTCTTC.

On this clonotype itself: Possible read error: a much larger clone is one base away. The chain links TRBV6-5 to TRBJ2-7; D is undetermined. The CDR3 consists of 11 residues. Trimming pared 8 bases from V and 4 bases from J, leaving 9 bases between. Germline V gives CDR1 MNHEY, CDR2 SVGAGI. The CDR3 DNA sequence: TGTGCCAGCCGCTTGAGATACGAGCAGTACTTC. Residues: CASRLRYEQYF.

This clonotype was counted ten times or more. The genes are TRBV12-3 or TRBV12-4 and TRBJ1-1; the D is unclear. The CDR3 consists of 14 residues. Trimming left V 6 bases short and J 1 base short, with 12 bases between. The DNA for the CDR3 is TGTGCCAGCAGCCCTGACCGACAGAACACTGAAGCTTTCTTT. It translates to CASSPDRQNTEAFF.

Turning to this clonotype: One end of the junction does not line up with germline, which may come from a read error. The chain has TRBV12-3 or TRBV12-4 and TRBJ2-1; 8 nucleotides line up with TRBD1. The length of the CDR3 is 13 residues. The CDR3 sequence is CASSPDRGDEQLF. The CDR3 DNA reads TGTGCCAGCAGCCCCGACAGGGGTGATGAGCAGCTCTTC.

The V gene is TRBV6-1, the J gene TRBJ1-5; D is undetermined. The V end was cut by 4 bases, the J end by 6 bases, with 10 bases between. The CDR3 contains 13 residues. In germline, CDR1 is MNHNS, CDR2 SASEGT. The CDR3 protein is CASSADGGQPQHF. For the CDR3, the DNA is TGTGCCAGCAGTGCCGATGGTGGTCAGCCCCAGCATTTT.

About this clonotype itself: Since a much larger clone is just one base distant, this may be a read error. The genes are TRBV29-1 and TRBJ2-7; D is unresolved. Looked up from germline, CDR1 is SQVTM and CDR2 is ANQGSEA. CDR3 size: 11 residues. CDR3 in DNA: TGCAGCGTTGGCAGTTGGCACGAGCAGTGCTTC. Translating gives CSVGSWHEQCF.

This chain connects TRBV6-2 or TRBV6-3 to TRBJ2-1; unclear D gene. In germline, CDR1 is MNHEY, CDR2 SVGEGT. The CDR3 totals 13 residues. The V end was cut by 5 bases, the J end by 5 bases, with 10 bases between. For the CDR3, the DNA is TGTGCCAGCAGTCGATTTACCGACAATGAGCAGTTCTTC. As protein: CASSRFTDNEQFF.

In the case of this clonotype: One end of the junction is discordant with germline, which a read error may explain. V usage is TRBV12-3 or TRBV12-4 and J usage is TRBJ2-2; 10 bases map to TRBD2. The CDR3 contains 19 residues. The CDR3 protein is CASTPPLGASGSNTGELFF. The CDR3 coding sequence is TGTGCAAGCACTCCCCCGCTAGGTGCTAGCGGGAGTAACACCGGGGAGCTGTTTTTT.

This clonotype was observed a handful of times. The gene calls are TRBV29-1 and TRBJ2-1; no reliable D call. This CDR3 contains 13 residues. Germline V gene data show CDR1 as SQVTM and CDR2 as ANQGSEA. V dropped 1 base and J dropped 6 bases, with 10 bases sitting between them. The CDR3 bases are TGCAGCGTTGAAGTGGTGGGGTTCAATGAGCAGTTCTTC. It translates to CSVEVVGFNEQFF.